These T cell receptor beta chains were read from a single sample in a study of control samples from healthy donors and cancer patients. Sequencing was performed with immunoSEQ multiplex PCR; in TCRdb, only in-frame clones are kept and a portion is missing. The sample lists 150,000 or so clones, about 90% seen once, with around 2.1% in the top ten. Sequencing input: blood. These receptors all come from a woman aged 50 to 60 in good health. Each CDR3 is given with its conserved first and last residue. D genes are given only for firm matches. Not every row has a clone size; where given, it reads once, few, many or a size class.

NA	TRBV2	TRBD1	TRBJ1-5	CASKGTANQPQHF	TGTGCCAGCAAGGGGACAGCTAATCAGCCCCAGCATTTT
NA	TRBV9	NA	TRBJ1-6	CASSTRGNYNSPLHF	TGTGCCAGCAGCACCAGGGGCAACTATAATTCACCCCTCCACTTT
NA	TRBV30	NA	TRBJ1-1	CAWSPVGGYTEAFF	TGTGCCTGGAGCCCAGTGGGAGGGTACACTGAAGCTTTCTTT
once	TRBV10-3	NA	TRBJ2-3	CAISASTNPTDTQYF	TGTGCCATCAGTGCCTCGACTAACCCTACAGATACGCAGTATTTT
few	TRBV27	NA	TRBJ1-5	CASSRQGLGNQPQHF	TGTGCCAGCAGTCGGCAGGGGCTGGGCAATCAGCCCCAGCATTTT
NA	TRBV7-9	NA	TRBJ2-1	CASSVDGGEDEQFF	TGTGCCAGCAGCGTGGATGGGGGTGAGGATGAGCAGTTCTTC
few	TRBV15	NA	TRBJ1-1	CATRLRVDTEAFF	TGTGCCACCCGGCTACGGGTGGACACTGAAGCTTTCTTT
NA	TRBV10-3	TRBD2	TRBJ2-7	CAISELAGGEQYF	TGTGCCATCAGTGAACTGGCGGGGGGGGAGCAGTACTTC
NA	TRBV7-9	TRBD2	TRBJ2-3	CASSPQSGASDTQYF	TGTGCCAGCAGCCCCCAGAGCGGGGCGAGCGATACGCAGTATTTT
once	TRBV6-5	NA	TRBJ1-6	CASRPAGYNSPLHF	TGTGCCAGCAGACCAGCAGGGTATAATTCACCCCTCCACTTT
NA	TRBV5-8	NA	TRBJ1-5	CASSLGVSNQPQHF	TGTGCCAGCAGCCTCGGCGTCAGCAATCAGCCCCAGCATTTT
NA	TRBV5-8	NA	TRBJ1-5	CASSLASGVINQPQHF	TGTGCCAGCAGCTTGGCCTCTGGGGTCATCAATCAGCCCCAGCATTTT
NA	TRBV5-1	NA	TRBJ2-5	CASSTVGGWETQYF	TGCGCCAGCAGCACAGTCGGGGGCTGGGAGACCCAGTACTTC
NA	TRBV6-6	TRBD1	TRBJ1-6	CASTLGTGNNSPLHF	TGTGCCAGCACCTTGGGGACAGGCAACAATTCACCCCTCCACTTT
NA	TRBV5-6	TRBD1	TRBJ1-2	CASSGQGKGYTF	TGTGCCAGCAGCGGACAGGGTAAAGGCTACACCTTC
NA	TRBV11-2	NA	TRBJ2-2	CASSRGAEANTGELFF	TGTGCCAGCAGCCGTGGAGCCGAAGCGAACACCGGGGAGCTGTTTTTT
NA	TRBV28	NA	TRBJ1-2	CASSHYSIESYGYTF	TGTGCCAGCAGTCATTACTCGATTGAGAGCTATGGCTACACCTTC
NA	TRBV27	NA	TRBJ2-6	CASSLYSGANVLTF	TGTGCCAGCAGTTTATACTCTGGGGCCAACGTCCTGACTTTC
NA	TRBV3-1/TRBV3-2	NA	TRBJ1-6	CASSQETGGAPLHF	TGTGCCAGCAGCCAAGAGACAGGTGGAGCACCCCTCCACTTT
NA	TRBV27	NA	TRBJ1-5	CASSLLGKSNQPQHF	TGTGCCAGCAGTTTATTGGGTAAGAGCAATCAGCCCCAGCATTTT
NA	TRBV5-6	NA	TRBJ1-2	CASSLWSSGYTF	TGTGCCAGCAGCTTGTGGAGTAGTGGCTACACCTTC
NA	TRBV27	TRBD1	TRBJ1-1	CASSLSQGVGTEAFF	TGTGCCAGCAGTTTATCCCAGGGGGTGGGGACTGAAGCTTTCTTT
NA	TRBV28	TRBD1	TRBJ1-5	CASSLLLGTGYSNQPQHF	TGTGCCAGCAGTTTACTCCTCGGGACAGGTTATAGCAATCAGCCCCAGCATTTT
NA	TRBV4-1	TRBD1	TRBJ1-2	CASSQGQGNLNNYGYTF	TGCGCCAGCAGCCAGGGACAGGGGAATTTAAATAACTATGGCTACACCTTC
NA	TRBV29-1	NA	TRBJ2-7	CSVRGAGSGPGEQYF	TGCAGCGTACGCGGGGCGGGTAGCGGACCGGGGGAGCAGTACTTC
NA	TRBV7-8	TRBD1	TRBJ2-4	CASSVDRGAKNIQYF	TGTGCCAGCAGCGTAGACAGGGGAGCCAAAAACATTCAGTACTTC
NA	TRBV5-1	NA	TRBJ2-5	CASSSGGLYQETQYF	TGCGCCAGCAGCTCCGGCGGGTTGTACCAAGAGACCCAGTACTTC
NA	TRBV6-5	NA	TRBJ1-1	CASTSGAGRTEAFF	TGTGCCAGCACTTCAGGGGCAGGTCGCACTGAAGCTTTCTTT
few	TRBV6-5	TRBD1	TRBJ1-1	CASSPGTGVSEAFF	TGTGCCAGCAGCCCGGGGACAGGGGTCTCTGAAGCTTTCTTT
NA	TRBV10-1	NA	TRBJ1-2	CASSDLPNYGYTF	TGCGCCAGCAGCGATCTCCCAAACTATGGCTACACCTTC
NA	TRBV24-1	NA	TRBJ2-2	CATSDRRLETGELFF	TGTGCCACCAGTGATAGGAGATTGGAGACCGGGGAGCTGTTTTTT
NA	TRBV19	TRBD1	TRBJ1-3	CASSITGQGPGNTIYF	TGTGCCAGTAGTATTACCGGACAGGGACCTGGAAACACCATATATTTT
NA	TRBV4-1	NA	TRBJ1-2	CASSHAQGESGYTF	TGCGCCAGCAGCCACGCACAGGGTGAAAGTGGCTACACCTTC
NA	TRBV6-5	TRBD2	TRBJ2-5	CASRLAGGRETQYF	TGTGCCAGCAGGTTAGCGGGGGGGCGAGAGACCCAGTACTTC
NA	TRBV5-1	TRBD1	TRBJ2-4	CASSLPGQGALNIQYF	TGCGCCAGCAGCTTGCCGGGACAGGGGGCGTTAAACATTCAGTACTTC
NA	TRBV2	TRBD1	TRBJ1-2	CASSEVSRGIYGYTF	TGTGCCAGCAGTGAAGTTTCCAGGGGGATCTATGGCTACACCTTC
NA	TRBV18	TRBD1	TRBJ1-1	CASSPRQGGPEAFF	TGTGCCAGCTCACCTCGACAGGGGGGTCCTGAAGCTTTCTTT
NA	TRBV5-1	TRBD1	TRBJ1-1	CASSFVTGLGTEAFF	TGCGCCAGCAGCTTCGTGACAGGGCTGGGCACTGAAGCTTTCTTT
NA	TRBV15	NA	TRBJ1-5	CATSQGTQPQHF	TGTGCCACCAGCCAGGGGACTCAGCCCCAGCATTTT
NA	TRBV27	NA	TRBJ2-1	CASSRGSYNEQFF	TGTGCCAGCAGCCGAGGATCCTACAATGAGCAGTTCTTC
once	TRBV25-1	TRBD2	TRBJ2-2	CASSNSGRSTGELFF	TGTGCCAGCAGTAATAGCGGGAGAAGCACCGGGGAGCTGTTTTTT
NA	TRBV9	NA	TRBJ1-1	CASSVGAANSDTEAFF	TGTGCCAGCAGCGTAGGCGCGGCAAATTCGGACACTGAAGCTTTCTTT
few	TRBV7-7	TRBD2	TRBJ2-5	CASSSRLSGVRETQYF	TGTGCTAGCAGCTCCAGGCTTAGCGGGGTCCGAGAGACCCAGTACTTC
NA	TRBV27	TRBD1	TRBJ2-7	CASSRQGVTYEQYF	TGTGCCAGCAGCAGACAGGGGGTCACCTACGAGCAGTACTTC
NA	TRBV6-6	TRBD2	TRBJ2-1	CASSLLAGVDEQFF	TGTGCCAGCAGTCTACTAGCGGGAGTTGATGAGCAGTTCTTC
NA	TRBV6-2/TRBV6-3	TRBD1	TRBJ2-7	CASSYGTVDPYEQYF	TGTGCCAGCAGTTACGGGACAGTGGACCCCTACGAGCAGTACTTC
NA	TRBV10-3	NA	TRBJ2-2	CAISESDGELFF	TGTGCCATCAGTGAGTCTGACGGGGAGCTGTTTTTT
NA	TRBV4-2	TRBD1	TRBJ1-4	CASSHYGQGKNEKLFF	TGTGCCAGCAGCCATTACGGACAGGGCAAAAATGAAAAACTGTTTTTT
NA	TRBV7-9	TRBD1	TRBJ1-2	CASSPGQNYGYTF	TGTGCCAGCAGCCCGGGACAGAACTATGGCTACACCTTC